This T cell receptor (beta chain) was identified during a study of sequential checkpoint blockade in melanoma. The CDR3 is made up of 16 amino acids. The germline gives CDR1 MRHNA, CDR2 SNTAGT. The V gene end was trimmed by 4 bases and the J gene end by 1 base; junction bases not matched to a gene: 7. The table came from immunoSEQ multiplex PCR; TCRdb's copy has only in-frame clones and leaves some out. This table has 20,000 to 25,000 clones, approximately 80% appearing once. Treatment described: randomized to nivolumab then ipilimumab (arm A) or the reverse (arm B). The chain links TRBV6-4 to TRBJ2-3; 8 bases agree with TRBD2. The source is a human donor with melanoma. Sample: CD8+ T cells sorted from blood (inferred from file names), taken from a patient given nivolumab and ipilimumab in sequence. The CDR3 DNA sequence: TGTGCCAGCAGTGGAACCAGCGGGAGAGGCACAGATACGCAGTATTTT. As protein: CASSGTSGRGTDTQYF.